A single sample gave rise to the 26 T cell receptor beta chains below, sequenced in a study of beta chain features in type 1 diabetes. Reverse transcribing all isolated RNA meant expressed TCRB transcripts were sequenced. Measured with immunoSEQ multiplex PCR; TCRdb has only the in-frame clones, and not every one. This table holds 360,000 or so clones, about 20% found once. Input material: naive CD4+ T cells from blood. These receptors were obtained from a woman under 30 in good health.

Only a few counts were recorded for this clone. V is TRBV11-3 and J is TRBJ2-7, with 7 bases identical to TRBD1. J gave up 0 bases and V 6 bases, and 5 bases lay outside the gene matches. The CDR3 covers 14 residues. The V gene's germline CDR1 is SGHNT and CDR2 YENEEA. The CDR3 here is CASRPGGSSYEQYF. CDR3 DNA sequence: TGTGCCAGCAGACCAGGGGGAAGCTCCTACGAGCAGTACTTC.

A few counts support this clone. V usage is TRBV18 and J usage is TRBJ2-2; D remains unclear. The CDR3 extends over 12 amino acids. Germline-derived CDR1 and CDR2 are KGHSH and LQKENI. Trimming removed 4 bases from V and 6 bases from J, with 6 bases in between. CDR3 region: CASSRASGELFF. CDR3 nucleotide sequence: TGTGCCAGCTCACGGGCGTCCGGGGAGCTGTTTTTT. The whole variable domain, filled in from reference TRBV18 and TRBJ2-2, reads NAGVMQNPRHLVRRRGQEARLRCSPMKGHSHVYWYRQLPEEGLKFMVYLQKENIIDESGMPKERFSAEFPKEGPSILRIQQVVRGDSAAYFCASSRASGELFFGEGSRLTVL.

The CDR3 protein is CASSPRRLSSATEQFF. CDR3 in DNA: TGCGCCAGCAGCCCCCGCAGACTGAGTTCCGCAACTGAGCAGTTCTTC. The chain uses TRBV5-1 and TRBJ2-1; D uncertain. Trimming took 4 bases from V and 9 from J, leaving 23 bases between them. The CDR3 has 16 residues. Germline CDR1 reads SGHRS; CDR2 reads YFSETQ.

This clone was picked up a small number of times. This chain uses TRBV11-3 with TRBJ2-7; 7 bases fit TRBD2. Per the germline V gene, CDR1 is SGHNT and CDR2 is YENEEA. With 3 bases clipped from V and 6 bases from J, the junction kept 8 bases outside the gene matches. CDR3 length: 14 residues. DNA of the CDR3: TGTGCCAGCAGCTTGGGAGGGGACCCTGGCGAGCAGTACTTC. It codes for CASSLGGDPGEQYF. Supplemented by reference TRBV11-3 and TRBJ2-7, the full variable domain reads EAGVVQSPRYKIIEKKQPVAFWCNPISGHNTLYWYLQNLGQGPELLIRYENEEAVDDSQLPKDRFSAERLKGVDSTLKIQPAELGDSAVYLCASSLGGDPGEQYFGPGTRLTVT.

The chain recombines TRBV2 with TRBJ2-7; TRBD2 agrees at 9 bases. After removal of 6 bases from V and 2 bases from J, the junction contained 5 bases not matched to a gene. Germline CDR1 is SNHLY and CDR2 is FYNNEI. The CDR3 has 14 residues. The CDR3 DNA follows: TGTGCCAGCAGATTCCGACTAGCGGCCTACGAGCAGTACTTC. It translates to CASRFRLAAYEQYF. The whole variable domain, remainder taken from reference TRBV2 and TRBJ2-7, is EPEVTQTPSHQVTQMGQEVILRCVPISNHLYFYWYRQILGQKVEFLVSFYNNEISEKSEIFDDQFSVERPDGSNFTLKIRSTKLEDSAMYFCASRFRLAAYEQYFGPGTRLTVT.

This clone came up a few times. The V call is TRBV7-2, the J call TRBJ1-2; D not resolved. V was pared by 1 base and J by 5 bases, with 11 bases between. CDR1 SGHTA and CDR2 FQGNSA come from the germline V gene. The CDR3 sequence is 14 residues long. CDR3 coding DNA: TGTGCCAGCAGCTTAGGTCGGGAGGCGTATGGCTACACCTTC. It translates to CASSLGREAYGYTF.

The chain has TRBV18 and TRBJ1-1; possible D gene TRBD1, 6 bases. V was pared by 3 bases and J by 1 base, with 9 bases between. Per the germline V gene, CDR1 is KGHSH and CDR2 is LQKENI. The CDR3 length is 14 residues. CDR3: CASSPIGGNTEAFF. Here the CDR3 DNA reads TGTGCCAGCTCACCTATAGGGGGGAACACTGAAGCTTTCTTT. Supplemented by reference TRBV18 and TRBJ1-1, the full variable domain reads NAGVMQNPRHLVRRRGQEARLRCSPMKGHSHVYWYRQLPEEGLKFMVYLQKENIIDESGMPKERFSAEFPKEGPSILRIQQVVRGDSAAYFCASSPIGGNTEAFFGQGTRLTVV.

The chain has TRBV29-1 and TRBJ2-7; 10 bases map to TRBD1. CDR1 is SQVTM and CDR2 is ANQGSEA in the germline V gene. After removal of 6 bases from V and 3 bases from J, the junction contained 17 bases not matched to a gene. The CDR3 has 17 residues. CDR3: CSVLWVTRDRGIYEQYF. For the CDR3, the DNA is TGCAGCGTATTGTGGGTGACCCGGGACAGGGGTATCTACGAGCAGTACTTC.

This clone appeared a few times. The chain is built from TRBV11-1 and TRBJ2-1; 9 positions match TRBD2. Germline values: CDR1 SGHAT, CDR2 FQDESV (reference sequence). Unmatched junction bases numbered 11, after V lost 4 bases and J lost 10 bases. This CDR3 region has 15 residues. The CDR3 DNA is TGTGCCAGCAGCTCCCGGGCGGGAGGGTCGACGGAGCAGTTCTTC. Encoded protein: CASSSRAGGSTEQFF. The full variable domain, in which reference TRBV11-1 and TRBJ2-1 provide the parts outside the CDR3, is EAEVAQSPRYKITEKSQAVAFWCDPISGHATLYWYRQILGQGPELLVQFQDESVVDDSQLPKDRFSAERLKGVDSTLKIQPAELGDSAMYLCASSSRAGGSTEQFFGPGTRLTVL.

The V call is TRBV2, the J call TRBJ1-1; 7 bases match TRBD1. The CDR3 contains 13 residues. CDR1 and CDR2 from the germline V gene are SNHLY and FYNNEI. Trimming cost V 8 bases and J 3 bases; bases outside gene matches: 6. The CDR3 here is CASHRGRDTEAFF. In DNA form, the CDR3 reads TGTGCCAGCCACAGGGGTAGGGACACTGAAGCTTTCTTT. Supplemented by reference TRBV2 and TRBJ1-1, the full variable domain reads EPEVTQTPSHQVTQMGQEVILRCVPISNHLYFYWYRQILGQKVEFLVSFYNNEISEKSEIFDDQFSVERPDGSNFTLKIRSTKLEDSAMYFCASHRGRDTEAFFGQGTRLTVV.

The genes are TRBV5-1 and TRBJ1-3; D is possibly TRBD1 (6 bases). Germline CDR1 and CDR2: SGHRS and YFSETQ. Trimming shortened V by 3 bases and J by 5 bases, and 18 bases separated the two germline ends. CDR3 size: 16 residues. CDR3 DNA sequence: TGCGCCAGCAGCTCCTCCACAGGGTTCCTGAGAAACACCATATATTTT. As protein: CASSSSTGFLRNTIYF.

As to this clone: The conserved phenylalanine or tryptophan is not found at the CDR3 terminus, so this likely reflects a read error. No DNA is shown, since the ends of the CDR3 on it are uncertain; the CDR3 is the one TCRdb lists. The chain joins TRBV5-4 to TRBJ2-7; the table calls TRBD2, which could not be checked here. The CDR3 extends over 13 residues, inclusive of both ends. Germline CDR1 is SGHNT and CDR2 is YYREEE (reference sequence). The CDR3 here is CASSLELAGGPVL.

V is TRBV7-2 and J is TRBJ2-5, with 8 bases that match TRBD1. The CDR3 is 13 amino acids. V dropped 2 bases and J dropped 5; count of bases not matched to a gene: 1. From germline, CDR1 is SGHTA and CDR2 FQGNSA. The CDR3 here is CASSLQGAETQYF. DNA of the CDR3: TGTGCCAGCAGCTTACAGGGGGCGGAGACCCAGTACTTC.

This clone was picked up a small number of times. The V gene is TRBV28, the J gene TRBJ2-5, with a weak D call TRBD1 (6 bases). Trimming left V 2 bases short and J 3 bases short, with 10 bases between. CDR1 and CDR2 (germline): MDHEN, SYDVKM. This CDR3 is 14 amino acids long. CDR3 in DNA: TGTGCCAGCAGTTTACACACAGGGAAAGAGACCCAGTACTTC. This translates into CASSLHTGKETQYF.

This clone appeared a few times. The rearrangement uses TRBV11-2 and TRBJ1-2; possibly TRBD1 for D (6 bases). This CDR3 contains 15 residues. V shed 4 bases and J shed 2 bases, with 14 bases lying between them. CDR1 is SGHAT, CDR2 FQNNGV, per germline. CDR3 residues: CASSWGQQGNYGYTF. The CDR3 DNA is TGTGCCAGCAGCTGGGGACAACAGGGCAACTATGGCTACACCTTC.

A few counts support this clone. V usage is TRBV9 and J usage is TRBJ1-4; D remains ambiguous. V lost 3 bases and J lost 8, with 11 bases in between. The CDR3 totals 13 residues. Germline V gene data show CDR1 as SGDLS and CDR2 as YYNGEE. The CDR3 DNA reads TGTGCCAGCAGCGGCACCTGGGAGGAAAAACTGTTTTTT. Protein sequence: CASSGTWEEKLFF. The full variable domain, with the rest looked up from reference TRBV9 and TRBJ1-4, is DSGVTQTPKHLITATGQRVTLRCSPRSGDLSVYWYQQSLDQGLQFLIQYYNGEERAKGNILERFSAQQFPDLHSELNLSSLELGDSALYFCASSGTWEEKLFFGSGTQLSVL.

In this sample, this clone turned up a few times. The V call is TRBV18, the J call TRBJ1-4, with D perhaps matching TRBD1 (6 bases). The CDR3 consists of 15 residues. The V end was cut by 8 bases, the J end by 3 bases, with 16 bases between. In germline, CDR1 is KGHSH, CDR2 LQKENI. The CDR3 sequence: CASTEMGAANEKLFF. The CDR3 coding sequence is TGTGCCAGCACTGAAATGGGGGCAGCTAATGAAAAACTGTTTTTT. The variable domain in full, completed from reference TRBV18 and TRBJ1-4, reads NAGVMQNPRHLVRRRGQEARLRCSPMKGHSHVYWYRQLPEEGLKFMVYLQKENIIDESGMPKERFSAEFPKEGPSILRIQQVVRGDSAAYFCASTEMGAANEKLFFGSGTQLSVL.

As DNA, the CDR3 is TGTGCCAGCAGCTTGGGGTCAGGCGAGCAGTACTTC. It encodes CASSLGSGEQYF. The chain carries TRBV5-4 and TRBJ2-7; D is ambiguous. The CDR3 has 12 amino acids. Deletions cut 0 bases from V and 6 bases from J, with 7 bases between. CDR1 and CDR2 from the germline V gene are SGHNT and YYREEE (reference sequence).

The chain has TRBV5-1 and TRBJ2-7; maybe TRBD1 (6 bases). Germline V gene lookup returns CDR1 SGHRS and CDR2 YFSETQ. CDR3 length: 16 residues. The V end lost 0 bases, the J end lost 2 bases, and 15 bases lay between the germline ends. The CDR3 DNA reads TGCGCCAGCAGCTTGGCCACGGCAGGGGCGGCCTACGAGCAGTACTTC. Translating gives CASSLATAGAAYEQYF.

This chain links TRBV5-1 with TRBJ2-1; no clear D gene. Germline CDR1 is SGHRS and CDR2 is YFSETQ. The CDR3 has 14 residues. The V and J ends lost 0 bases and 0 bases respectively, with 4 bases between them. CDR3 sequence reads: CASSLAVSYNEQFF. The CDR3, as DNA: TGCGCCAGCAGCTTGGCCGTCTCCTACAATGAGCAGTTCTTC.

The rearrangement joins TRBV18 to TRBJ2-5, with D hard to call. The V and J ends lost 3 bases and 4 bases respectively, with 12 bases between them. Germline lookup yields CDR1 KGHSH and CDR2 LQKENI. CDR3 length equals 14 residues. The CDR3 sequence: CASSPSLVGETQYF. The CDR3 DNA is TGTGCCAGCTCACCGAGTCTGGTTGGAGAGACCCAGTACTTC.

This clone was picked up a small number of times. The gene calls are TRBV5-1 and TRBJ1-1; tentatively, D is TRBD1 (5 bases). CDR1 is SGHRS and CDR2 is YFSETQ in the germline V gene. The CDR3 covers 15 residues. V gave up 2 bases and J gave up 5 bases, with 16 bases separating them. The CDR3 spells CASSLEWGGGTEAFF. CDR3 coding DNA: TGCGCCAGCAGCTTAGAGTGGGGCGGGGGAACTGAAGCTTTCTTT.

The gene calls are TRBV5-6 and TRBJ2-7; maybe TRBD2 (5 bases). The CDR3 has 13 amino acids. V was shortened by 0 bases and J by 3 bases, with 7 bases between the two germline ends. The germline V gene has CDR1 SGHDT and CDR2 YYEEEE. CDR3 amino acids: CASSLAGIYEQYF. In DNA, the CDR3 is TGTGCCAGCAGCTTGGCCGGGATCTACGAGCAGTACTTC.

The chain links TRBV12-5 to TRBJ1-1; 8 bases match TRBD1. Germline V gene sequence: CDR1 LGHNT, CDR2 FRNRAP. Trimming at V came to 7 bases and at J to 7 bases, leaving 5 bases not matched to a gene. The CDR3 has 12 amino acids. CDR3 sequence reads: CASAPGQGEAFF. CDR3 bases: TGTGCTAGTGCCCCTGGACAGGGTGAAGCTTTCTTT.

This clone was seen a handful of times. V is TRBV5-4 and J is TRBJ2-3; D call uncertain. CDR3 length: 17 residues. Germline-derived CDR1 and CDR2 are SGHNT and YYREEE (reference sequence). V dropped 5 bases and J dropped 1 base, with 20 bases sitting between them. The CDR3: CASRGGSGPTGTDTQYF. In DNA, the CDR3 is TGTGCCAGCAGAGGTGGTAGTGGCCCGACTGGCACAGATACGCAGTATTTT.

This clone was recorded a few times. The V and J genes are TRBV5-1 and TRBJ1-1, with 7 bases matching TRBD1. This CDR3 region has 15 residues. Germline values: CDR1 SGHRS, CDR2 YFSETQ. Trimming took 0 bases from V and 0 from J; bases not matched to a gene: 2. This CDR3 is CASSLATGVNTEAFF. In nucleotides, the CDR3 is TGCGCCAGCAGCTTGGCCACAGGGGTGAACACTGAAGCTTTCTTT.